The text below deals with one TCR beta chain. Its antigen is currently unknown. TCR beta was sequenced from blood CD8+ and CD4+ T cells. Bulk CD8+ and CD4+ cells came from magnetic negative isolation; CD8+ TEMRA by FACS. With random hexamers, reverse transcription was performed on roughly 0.5 to 1 ug of RNA. The CDR3 of TCR beta was amplified by immunoSEQ multiplex PCR across 54 Vbeta and 13 Jbeta. MiXCR, applied by TCRdb to the immunoSEQ multiplex PCR reads, yields one record per CDR3 protein. The sample carries fewer than 150,000 distinct CDR3 sequences, approximately 89% recorded once. The data belong to a study of CD8 T cells in Susac syndrome. The V gene's germline CDR1 is SEHNR and CDR2 FQNEAQ (reference sequence). The V end was cut by 2 bases, the J end by 4 bases, with 11 bases between. The CDR3 sequence is 14 residues long. Overall study findings and caveats: The study recognized that the number of individuals in its TCR sequencing and HLA analysis was relatively small.

V is TRBV7-9 and J is TRBJ1-2; D gene unclear. The sample taken for sequencing was CD8+ T cells from PBMCs. The TCR comes from a human donor with multiple sclerosis. The CDR3 reads CASSLSSQIYGYTF. CDR3 bases: TGTGCCAGCAGCTTATCCTCGCAGATCTATGGCTACACCTTC.